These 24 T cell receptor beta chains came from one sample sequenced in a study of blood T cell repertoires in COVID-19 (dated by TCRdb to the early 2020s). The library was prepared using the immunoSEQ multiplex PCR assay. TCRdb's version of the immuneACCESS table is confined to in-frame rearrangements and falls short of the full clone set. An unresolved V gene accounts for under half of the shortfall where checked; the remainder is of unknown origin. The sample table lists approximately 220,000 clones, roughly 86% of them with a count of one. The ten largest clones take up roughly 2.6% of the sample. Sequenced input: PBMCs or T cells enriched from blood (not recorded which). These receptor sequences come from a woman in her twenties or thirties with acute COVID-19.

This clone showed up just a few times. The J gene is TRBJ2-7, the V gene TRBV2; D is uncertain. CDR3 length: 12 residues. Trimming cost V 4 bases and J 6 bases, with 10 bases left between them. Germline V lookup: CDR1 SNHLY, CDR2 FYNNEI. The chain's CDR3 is CASSARPGEQYF. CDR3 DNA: TGTGCCAGCAGTGCCCGTCCGGGCGAGCAGTACTTC.

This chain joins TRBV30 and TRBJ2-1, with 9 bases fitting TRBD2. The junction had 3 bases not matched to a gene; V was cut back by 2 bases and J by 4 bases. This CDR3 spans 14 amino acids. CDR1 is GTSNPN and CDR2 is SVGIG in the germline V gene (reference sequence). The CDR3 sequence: CAWSLSGGYNEQFF. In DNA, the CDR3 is TGTGCCTGGAGTTTAAGCGGGGGGTACAATGAGCAGTTCTTC.

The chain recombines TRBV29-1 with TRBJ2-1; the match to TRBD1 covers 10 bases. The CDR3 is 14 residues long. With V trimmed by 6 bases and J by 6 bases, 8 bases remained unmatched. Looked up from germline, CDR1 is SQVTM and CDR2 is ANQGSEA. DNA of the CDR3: TGCAGCGTCGTTCCGGGACAGGGGTTCAATGAGCAGTTCTTC. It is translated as CSVVPGQGFNEQFF.

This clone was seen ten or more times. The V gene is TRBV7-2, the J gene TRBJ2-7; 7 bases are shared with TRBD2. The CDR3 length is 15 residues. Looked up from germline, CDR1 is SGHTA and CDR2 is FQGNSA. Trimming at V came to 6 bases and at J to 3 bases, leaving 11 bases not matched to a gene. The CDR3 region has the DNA TGTGCCAGCAGAGTAGCGGGCCGTACAATCTACGAGCAGTACTTC. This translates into CASRVAGRTIYEQYF.

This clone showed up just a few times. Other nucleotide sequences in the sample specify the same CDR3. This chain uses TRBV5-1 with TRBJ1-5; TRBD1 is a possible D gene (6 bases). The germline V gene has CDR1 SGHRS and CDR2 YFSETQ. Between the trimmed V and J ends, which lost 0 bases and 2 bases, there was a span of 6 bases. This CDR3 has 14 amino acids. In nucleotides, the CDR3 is TGCGCCAGCAGCTTGGAGGGGGGCAATCAGCCCCAGCATTTT. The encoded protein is CASSLEGGNQPQHF. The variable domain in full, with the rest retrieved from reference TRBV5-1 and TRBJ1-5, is KAGVTQTPRYLIKTRGQQVTLSCSPISGHRSVSWYQQTPGQGLQFLFEYFSETQRNKGNFPGRFSGRQFSNSRSEMNVSTLELGDSALYLCASSLEGGNQPQHFGDGTRLSIL.

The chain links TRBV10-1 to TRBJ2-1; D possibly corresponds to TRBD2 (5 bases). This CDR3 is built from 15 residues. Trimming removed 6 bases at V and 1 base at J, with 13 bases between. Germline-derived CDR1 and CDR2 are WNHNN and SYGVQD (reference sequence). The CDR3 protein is CASSPDGDSYNEQFF. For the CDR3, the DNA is TGCGCCAGCAGCCCGGACGGGGATTCCTACAATGAGCAGTTCTTC.

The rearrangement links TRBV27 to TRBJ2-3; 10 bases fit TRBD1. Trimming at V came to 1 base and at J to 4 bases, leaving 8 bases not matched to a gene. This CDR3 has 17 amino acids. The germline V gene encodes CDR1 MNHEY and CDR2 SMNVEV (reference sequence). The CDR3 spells CASSLLVGTGAPDTQYF. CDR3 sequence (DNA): TGTGCCAGCAGTTTATTAGTAGGGACAGGGGCTCCAGATACGCAGTATTTT.

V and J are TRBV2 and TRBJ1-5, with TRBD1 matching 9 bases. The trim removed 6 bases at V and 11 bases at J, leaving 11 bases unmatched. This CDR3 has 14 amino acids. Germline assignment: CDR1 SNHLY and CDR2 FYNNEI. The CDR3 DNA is TGTGCCAGCAGGGGACAGGGTCTAATCGTGGCCCAGCATTTT. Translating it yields CASRGQGLIVAQHF.

The CDR3 DNA follows: TGCGCCAGCAGCCAAGACAGGGAGGAAGAGACCCAGTACTTC. Translating it yields CASSQDREEETQYF. The rearrangement links TRBV4-3 to TRBJ2-5; D possibly corresponds to TRBD2 (6 bases). This CDR3 is built from 14 residues. Trimming pared 0 bases from V and 3 bases from J, leaving 8 bases between. The V gene's germline CDR1 is LGHNA and CDR2 YSLEER.

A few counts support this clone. The CDR3 spells CASSSGQTWTGNTIYF. In DNA form, the CDR3 reads TGTGCCAGCAGCTCGGGACAGACCTGGACTGGAAACACCATATATTTT. The V call is TRBV11-2, the J call TRBJ1-3; 7 bases fit TRBD1. The germline CDR1 and CDR2 sequences are SGHAT and FQNNGV. The CDR3 consists of 16 residues. J gave up 2 bases and V 4 bases, and 8 bases lay outside the gene matches.

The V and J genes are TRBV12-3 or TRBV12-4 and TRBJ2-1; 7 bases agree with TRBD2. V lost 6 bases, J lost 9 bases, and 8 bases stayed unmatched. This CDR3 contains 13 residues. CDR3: CASSQISGLEQFF. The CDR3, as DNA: TGTGCCAGCAGCCAAATTAGCGGGCTTGAGCAGTTCTTC.

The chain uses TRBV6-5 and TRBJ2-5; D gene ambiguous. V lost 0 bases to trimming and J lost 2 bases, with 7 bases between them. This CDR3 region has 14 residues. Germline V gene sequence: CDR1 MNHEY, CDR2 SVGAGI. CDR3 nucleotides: TGTGCCAGCAGTTACTCGTCCAGACAAGAGACCCAGTACTTC. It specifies CASSYSSRQETQYF.

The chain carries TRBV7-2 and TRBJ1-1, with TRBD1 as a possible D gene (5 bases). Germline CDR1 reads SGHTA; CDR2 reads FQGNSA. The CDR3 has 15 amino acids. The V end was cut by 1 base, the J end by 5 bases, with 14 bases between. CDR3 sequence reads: CASSLVGGWGTEAFF. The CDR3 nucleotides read TGTGCCAGCAGCTTAGTGGGGGGATGGGGGACTGAAGCTTTCTTT.

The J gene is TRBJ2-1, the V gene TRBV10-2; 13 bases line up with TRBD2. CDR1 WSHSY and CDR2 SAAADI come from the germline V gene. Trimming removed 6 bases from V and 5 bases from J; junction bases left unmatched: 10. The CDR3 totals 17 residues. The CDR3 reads CASSGGTSGVPDNEQFF. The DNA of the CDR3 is TGCGCCAGCAGCGGGGGGACTAGCGGGGTCCCGGACAATGAGCAGTTCTTC.

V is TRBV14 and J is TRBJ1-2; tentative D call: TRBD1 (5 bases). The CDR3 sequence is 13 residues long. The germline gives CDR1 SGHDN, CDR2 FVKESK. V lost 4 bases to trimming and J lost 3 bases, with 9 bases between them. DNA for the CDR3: TGTGCCAGCAGCCCTACAGGTGACTATGGCTACACCTTC. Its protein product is CASSPTGDYGYTF.

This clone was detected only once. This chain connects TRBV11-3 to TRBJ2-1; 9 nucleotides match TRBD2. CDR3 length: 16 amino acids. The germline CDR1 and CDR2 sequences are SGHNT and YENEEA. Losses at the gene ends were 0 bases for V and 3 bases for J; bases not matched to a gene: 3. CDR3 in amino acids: CASSLERGGDYNEQFF. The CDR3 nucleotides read TGTGCCAGCAGCTTAGAGCGGGGGGGCGACTACAATGAGCAGTTCTTC.

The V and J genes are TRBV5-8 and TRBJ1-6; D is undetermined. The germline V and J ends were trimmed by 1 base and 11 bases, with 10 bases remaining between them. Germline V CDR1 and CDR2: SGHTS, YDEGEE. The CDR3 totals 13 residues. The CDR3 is CASSLRGMTPLHF. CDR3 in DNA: TGTGCCAGCAGCTTGCGGGGAATGACACCCCTCCACTTT. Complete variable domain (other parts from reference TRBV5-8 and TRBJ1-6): EAGVTQSPTHLIKTRGQQATLRCSPISGHTSVYWYQQALGLGLQFLLWYDEGEERNRGNFPPRFSGRQFPNYSSELNVNALELEDSALYLCASSLRGMTPLHFGNGTRLTVT.

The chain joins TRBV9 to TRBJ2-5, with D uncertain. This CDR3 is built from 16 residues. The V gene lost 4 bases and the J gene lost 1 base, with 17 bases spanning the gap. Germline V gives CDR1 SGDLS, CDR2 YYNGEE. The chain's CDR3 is CASSPQGNSFQETQYF. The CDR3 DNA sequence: TGTGCCAGCAGCCCCCAAGGTAACAGCTTCCAAGAGACCCAGTACTTC.

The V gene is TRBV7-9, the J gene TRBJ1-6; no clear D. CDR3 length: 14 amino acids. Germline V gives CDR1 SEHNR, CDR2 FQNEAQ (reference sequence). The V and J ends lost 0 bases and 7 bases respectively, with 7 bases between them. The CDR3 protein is CASSLAAGNSPLHF. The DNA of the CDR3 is TGTGCCAGCAGCTTAGCGGCAGGCAATTCACCCCTCCACTTT.

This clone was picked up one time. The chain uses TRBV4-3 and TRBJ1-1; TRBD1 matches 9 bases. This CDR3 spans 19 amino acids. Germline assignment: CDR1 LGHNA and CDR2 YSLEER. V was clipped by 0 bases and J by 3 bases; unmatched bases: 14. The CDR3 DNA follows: TGCGCCAGCAGCCAAGATTGGGGACAGGGTGTTTCAGCGTACACTGAAGCTTTCTTT. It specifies CASSQDWGQGVSAYTEAFF.

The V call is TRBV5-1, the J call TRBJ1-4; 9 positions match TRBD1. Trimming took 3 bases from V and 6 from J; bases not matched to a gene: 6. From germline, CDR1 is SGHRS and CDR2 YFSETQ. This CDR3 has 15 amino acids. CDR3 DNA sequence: TGCGCCAGCAGCTGGAGGACAGGGGAAGATGAAAAACTGTTTTTT. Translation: CASSWRTGEDEKLFF.

The CDR3 nucleotides are TGCGCCAGCAGCCTGCGATCGATGTCGCGGACTCAAGAGACCCAGTACTTC. Its translation is CASSLRSMSRTQETQYF. V and J are TRBV5-1 and TRBJ2-5; the D gene is possibly TRBD2 (5 bases). V shed 4 bases and J shed 2 bases, with 21 bases lying between them. The CDR3 is made up of 17 amino acids. Germline CDR1 reads SGHRS; CDR2 reads YFSETQ.

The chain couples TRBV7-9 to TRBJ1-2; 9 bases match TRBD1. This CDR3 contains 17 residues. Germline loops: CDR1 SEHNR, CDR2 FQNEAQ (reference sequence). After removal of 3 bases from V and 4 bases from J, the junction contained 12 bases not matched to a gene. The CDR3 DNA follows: TGTGCCAGCAGCTTCTACGTAGGGACAGGGTATAGCTATGGCTACACCTTC. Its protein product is CASSFYVGTGYSYGYTF.

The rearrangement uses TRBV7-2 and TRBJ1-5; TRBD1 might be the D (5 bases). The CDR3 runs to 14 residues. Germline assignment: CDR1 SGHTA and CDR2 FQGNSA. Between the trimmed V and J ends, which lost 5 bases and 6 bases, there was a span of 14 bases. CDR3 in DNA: TGTGCCAGCAGCCCAGGGATGTCGGCTCAGCCCCAGCATTTT. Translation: CASSPGMSAQPQHF.